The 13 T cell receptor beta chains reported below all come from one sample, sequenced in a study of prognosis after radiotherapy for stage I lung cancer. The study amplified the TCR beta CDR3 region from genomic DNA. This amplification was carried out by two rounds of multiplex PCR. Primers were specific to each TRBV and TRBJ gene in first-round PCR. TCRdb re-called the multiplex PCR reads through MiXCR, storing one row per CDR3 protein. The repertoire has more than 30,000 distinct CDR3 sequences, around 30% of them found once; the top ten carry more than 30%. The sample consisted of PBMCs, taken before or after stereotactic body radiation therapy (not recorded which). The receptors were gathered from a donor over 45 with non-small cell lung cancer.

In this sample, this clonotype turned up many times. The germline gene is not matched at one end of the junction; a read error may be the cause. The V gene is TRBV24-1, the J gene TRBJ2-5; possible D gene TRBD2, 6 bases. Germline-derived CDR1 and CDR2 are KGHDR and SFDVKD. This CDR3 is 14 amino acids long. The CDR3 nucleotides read TGTGCCACGAGTGCCCCGGGAGCCCAAGAGACCCAGTACTTC. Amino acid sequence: CATSAPGAQETQYF.

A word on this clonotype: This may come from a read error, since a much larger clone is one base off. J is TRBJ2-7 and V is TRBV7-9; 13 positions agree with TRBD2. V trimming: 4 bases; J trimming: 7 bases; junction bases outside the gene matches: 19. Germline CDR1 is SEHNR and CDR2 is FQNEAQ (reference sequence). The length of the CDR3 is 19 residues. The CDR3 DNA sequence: TGTGCCAGCAGCTCCGCGCGCCTTACCGGACTAGCGGGAGTTAATGAGCAGTACTTC. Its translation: CASSSARLTGLAGVNEQYF.

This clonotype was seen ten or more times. CDR3 residues: CASSLWGVGDTQYF. CDR3 coding DNA: TGTGCCAGTAGTCTTTGGGGAGTGGGGGATACGCAGTATTTT. This chain joins TRBV19 and TRBJ2-3, with D possibly being TRBD2 (5 bases). V was pared by 5 bases and J by 6 bases, with 15 bases between. The CDR3 is 14 residues long. Germline-derived CDR1 and CDR2 are LNHDA and SQIVND (reference sequence).

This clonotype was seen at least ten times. The CDR3 reads CASSFPGQEVGELFF. The DNA for the CDR3 is TGTGCCAGCAGTTTTCCGGGACAGGAGGTCGGGGAGCTGTTTTTT. The V and J genes are TRBV28 and TRBJ2-2, with TRBD1 matching over 8 bases. Germline CDR1 is MDHEN and CDR2 is SYDVKM. V gave up 3 bases and J gave up 7 bases; unmatched junction bases: 7. The CDR3 is 15 amino acids. Supplemented by reference TRBV28 and TRBJ2-2, the full variable domain reads DVKVTQSSRYLVKRTGEKVFLECVQDMDHENMFWYRQDPGLGLRLIYFSYDVKMKEKGDIPEGYSVSREKKERFSLILESASTNQTSMYLCASSFPGQEVGELFFGEGSRLTVL.

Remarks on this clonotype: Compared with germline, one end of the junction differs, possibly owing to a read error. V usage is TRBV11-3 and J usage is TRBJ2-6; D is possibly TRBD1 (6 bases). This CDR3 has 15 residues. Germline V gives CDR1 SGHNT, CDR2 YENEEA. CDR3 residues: CASSSTGSGSNVLTF. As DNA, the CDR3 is TGTGCCAGCAGCTCGACAGGTTCTGGGTCCAACGTCCTGACTTTC.

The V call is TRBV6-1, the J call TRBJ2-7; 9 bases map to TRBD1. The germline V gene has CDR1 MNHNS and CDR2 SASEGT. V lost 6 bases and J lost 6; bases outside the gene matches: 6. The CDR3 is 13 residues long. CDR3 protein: CASRDRGASEQYF. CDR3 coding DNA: TGTGCCAGCAGAGACAGGGGGGCTTCCGAGCAGTACTTC.

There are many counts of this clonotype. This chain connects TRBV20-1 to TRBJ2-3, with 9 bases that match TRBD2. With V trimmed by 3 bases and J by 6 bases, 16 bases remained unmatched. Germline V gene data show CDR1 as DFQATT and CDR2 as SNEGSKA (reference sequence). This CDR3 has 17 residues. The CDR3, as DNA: TGCAGTGCTAGCCGCGCGGCCTTAGCGGGAGCCCGGGATACGCAGTATTTT. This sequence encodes CSASRAALAGARDTQYF.

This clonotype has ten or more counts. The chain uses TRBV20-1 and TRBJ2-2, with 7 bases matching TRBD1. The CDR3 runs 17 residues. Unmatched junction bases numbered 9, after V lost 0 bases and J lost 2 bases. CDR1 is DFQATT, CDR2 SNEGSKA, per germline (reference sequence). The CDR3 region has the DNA TGCAGTGCTAGAGACCGCCCGACAGGGTATAACACCGGGGAGCTGTTTTTT. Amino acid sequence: CSARDRPTGYNTGELFF.

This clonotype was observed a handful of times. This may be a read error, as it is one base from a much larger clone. CDR3 DNA: TGTGCCAGCAGCGCCGACTCGAACACTGAAGCTCTCTTT. This encodes CASSADSNTEALF. The chain employs TRBV7-3 and TRBJ1-1, with unresolved D. CDR3 size: 13 residues. Per the germline V gene, CDR1 is SGHTA and CDR2 is FQGTGA.

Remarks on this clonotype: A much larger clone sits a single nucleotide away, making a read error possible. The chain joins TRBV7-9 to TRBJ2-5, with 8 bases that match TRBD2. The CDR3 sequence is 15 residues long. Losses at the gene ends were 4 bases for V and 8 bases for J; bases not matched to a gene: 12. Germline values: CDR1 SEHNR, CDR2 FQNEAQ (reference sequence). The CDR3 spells CASSSRGLVIDTQYF. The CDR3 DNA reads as TGTGCCAGCAGCTCACGGGGACTAGTGATAGATACCCAGTACTTC.

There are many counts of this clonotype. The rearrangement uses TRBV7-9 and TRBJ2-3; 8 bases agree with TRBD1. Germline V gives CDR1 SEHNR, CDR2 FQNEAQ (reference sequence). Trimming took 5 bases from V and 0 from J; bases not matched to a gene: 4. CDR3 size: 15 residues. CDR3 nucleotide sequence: TGTGCCAGCAGCCCGGACAGGGTCAGCACAGATACGCAGTATTTT. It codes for CASSPDRVSTDTQYF.

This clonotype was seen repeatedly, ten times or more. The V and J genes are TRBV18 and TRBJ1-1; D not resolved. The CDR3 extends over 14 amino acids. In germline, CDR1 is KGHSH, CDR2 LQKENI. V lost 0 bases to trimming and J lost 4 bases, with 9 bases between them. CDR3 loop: CASSPPGVGTEAFF. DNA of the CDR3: TGTGCCAGCTCACCACCGGGAGTCGGCACTGAAGCTTTCTTT.

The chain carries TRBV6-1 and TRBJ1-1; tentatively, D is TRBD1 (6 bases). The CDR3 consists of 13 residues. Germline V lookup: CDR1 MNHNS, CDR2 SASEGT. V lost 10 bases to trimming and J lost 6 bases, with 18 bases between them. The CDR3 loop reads CATMGHPGSEAFF. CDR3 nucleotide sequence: TGTGCCACCATGGGACACCCGGGTTCTGAAGCTTTCTTT.